This T cell receptor (beta chain) stems from a study of cytomegalovirus exposure and HLA in healthy donors. Regarding the study as a whole: Reportedly, fewer N-insertions than the 666-donor mean appeared in an Asian-associated ancestry cluster in a later analysis. Sequences of the TCR beta chain were said to predict the HLA-A and HLA-B alleles of most subjects accurately. Researchers catalogued approximately 170 TCR beta chains as cytomegalovirus-associated.

V gave up 5 bases and J gave up 0 bases; unmatched junction bases: 11. Germline lookup yields CDR1 SGHVS and CDR2 FNYEAQ. The CDR3 consists of 18 residues. PCR used 60 Vbeta primers and 13 Jbeta primers. This table comes from immunoSEQ multiplex PCR, and its TCRdb copy is limited to in-frame clones, with some not included. There are about 210,000 clones in the sample; around 81% occur only once, and 10% lies in the top ten. In the case of this clone: The antigen is unknown.

Sequenced material: PBMCs. This TCR was recovered from a woman between 45 and 65 years old in good health and CMV-seropositive. This chain connects TRBV7-6 to TRBJ2-1, with TRBD2 identical over 9 bases. CDR3 coding DNA: TGTGCCAGCAGCCCAACCTTAGCGGGGGTATACTCCTACAATGAGCAGTTCTTC. Amino acid sequence: CASSPTLAGVYSYNEQFF. Looking up the rest from reference TRBV7-6 and TRBJ2-1 gives the full variable domain: GAGVSQSPRYKVTKRGQDVALRCDPISGHVSLYWYRQALGQGPEFLTYFNYEAQQDKSGLPNDRFSAERPEGSISTLTIQRTEQRDSAMYRCASSPTLAGVYSYNEQFFGPGTRLTVL.